Described below is a single T cell receptor beta chain sequence and its context. The data belong to a study of control samples from healthy donors and cancer patients. Trimming took 4 bases from V and 1 from J, leaving 11 bases between them. CDR3 length: 15 residues. In germline, CDR1 is MNHEY, CDR2 SVGAGI. Sequencing was performed with immunoSEQ multiplex PCR; in TCRdb, only in-frame clones are kept and a portion is missing. The data show some 15,000 clones, 80% to 90% seen once. J is TRBJ1-3 and V is TRBV6-5; D ambiguous. The clonotype was recovered from a woman aged 70-85 years with colorectal cancer. Sequencing used PBMCs. Here the CDR3 DNA reads TGTGCCAGCAGTTCCCCGGGGAGGTCTGGAAACACCATATATTTT. Protein product: CASSSPGRSGNTIYF.